The rows below give T cell receptor beta chains drawn from one sample of a study of OX40 agonist ivuxolimab in advanced cancers. Only in-frame clones appear in the TCRdb table, and some are missing; sequencing was by immunoSEQ multiplex PCR. The data contain about 86,000 clones, 92% of them singletons. The material sequenced was CD4+ or CD8+ T cells sorted from blood, taken in a trial of the OX40 agonist ivuxolimab. All receptors come from an adult with an advanced solid tumor such as melanoma, head and neck, liver or kidney cancer. CDR3s include the opening cysteine and the closing phenylalanine or tryptophan. Fields, in order: clone size, J gene, D gene, V gene, CDR3 DNA, CDR3 protein. A D gene is named only where the DNA matches it firmly. Size is stated for part of the rows, as once, few or many counts, or as a class when the clone is expanded.

abundance: -; j_gene: TRBJ2-1; d_gene: TRBD2; v_gene: TRBV9; CDR3nt: TGTGCCAGCAGCGCGCGGCAGGTGCGGGAGGAAAACTACAATGAGCAGTTCTTC; CDR3aa: CASSARQVREENYNEQFF
abundance: -; j_gene: TRBJ2-5; d_gene: -; v_gene: TRBV7-9; CDR3nt: TGTGCCAGCACCACACTACAGGAGACCCAGTACTTC; CDR3aa: CASTTLQETQYF
abundance: -; j_gene: TRBJ1-1; d_gene: -; v_gene: TRBV9; CDR3nt: TGTGCCAGCAGCGTAGTGCACGTGATGAACACTGAAGCTTTCTTT; CDR3aa: CASSVVHVMNTEAFF
abundance: -; j_gene: TRBJ1-4; d_gene: TRBD1; v_gene: TRBV27; CDR3nt: TGTGCCAGCAGCCCTCAGGGGGCCGTTGAAAAACTGTTTTTT; CDR3aa: CASSPQGAVEKLFF
abundance: -; j_gene: TRBJ2-5; d_gene: -; v_gene: TRBV7-2; CDR3nt: TGTGCCAGCAGCTTAGGAAGGAGTCCAGGAACCCAGTACTTC; CDR3aa: CASSLGRSPGTQYF
abundance: -; j_gene: TRBJ2-1; d_gene: -; v_gene: TRBV7-9; CDR3nt: TGTGCCAGCAGCTTAGGGACAGTATCCAGGGGTGAGCAGTTCTTC; CDR3aa: CASSLGTVSRGEQFF
abundance: -; j_gene: TRBJ2-3; d_gene: -; v_gene: TRBV19; CDR3nt: TGTGCCAGTAGTATGGGAACGGGCAAAGATACGCAGTATTTT; CDR3aa: CASSMGTGKDTQYF
abundance: -; j_gene: TRBJ2-5; d_gene: -; v_gene: TRBV19; CDR3nt: TGTGCCAGTAGTAGGCAGGGCGGCGAGACCCAGTACTTC; CDR3aa: CASSRQGGETQYF
abundance: -; j_gene: TRBJ1-3; d_gene: TRBD1; v_gene: TRBV2; CDR3nt: TGTGCCAGCACGAACGAGGGGGCGAGGGGAAACACCATATATTTT; CDR3aa: CASTNEGARGNTIYF
abundance: -; j_gene: TRBJ2-1; d_gene: -; v_gene: TRBV28; CDR3nt: TGTGCCAGCAGGGGACAGGGGGCTGGTAGCGGGAGGGCCCTTTGGTACAATGAGCAGTTCTTC; CDR3aa: CASRGQGAGSGRALWYNEQFF
abundance: once; j_gene: TRBJ2-5; d_gene: -; v_gene: TRBV7-3; CDR3nt: TGTGCCAGCAGCGCAAACAACGCCGAGGGGACCCAGTACTTC; CDR3aa: CASSANNAEGTQYF
abundance: -; j_gene: TRBJ2-1; d_gene: -; v_gene: TRBV18; CDR3nt: TGTGCCAGCTCACCTTCCACTCCTGAGCAGTTCTTC; CDR3aa: CASSPSTPEQFF
abundance: -; j_gene: TRBJ2-1; d_gene: TRBD2; v_gene: TRBV7-2; CDR3nt: TGTGCCAGCAGCTTATCGGCTAGCGGATACAATGAGCAGTTCTTC; CDR3aa: CASSLSASGYNEQFF
abundance: -; j_gene: TRBJ1-5; d_gene: -; v_gene: TRBV6-5; CDR3nt: TGTGCCAGCAGTTACTCGAGAAATCAGCCCCAGCATTTT; CDR3aa: CASSYSRNQPQHF
abundance: -; j_gene: TRBJ2-2; d_gene: -; v_gene: TRBV11-2; CDR3nt: TGTGCCAGCAGCTTAGGGGTCACCGGGGAGCTGTTTTTT; CDR3aa: CASSLGVTGELFF
abundance: -; j_gene: TRBJ2-3; d_gene: TRBD2; v_gene: TRBV27; CDR3nt: TGTGCCAGCAGTTTATCTTATAGCGGGAGGACAGATACGCAGTATTTT; CDR3aa: CASSLSYSGRTDTQYF
abundance: -; j_gene: TRBJ1-4; d_gene: -; v_gene: TRBV2; CDR3nt: TGTGCCAGCACTGAGGGAGGCACCACAACTAATGAAAAACTGTTTTTT; CDR3aa: CASTEGGTTTNEKLFF
abundance: -; j_gene: TRBJ2-5; d_gene: -; v_gene: TRBV28; CDR3nt: TGTGCCAGCAGTTTAAGTGGGGGTCGCGGGACCCAGTACTTC; CDR3aa: CASSLSGGRGTQYF
abundance: few; j_gene: TRBJ1-1; d_gene: -; v_gene: TRBV30; CDR3nt: TGTGCCTGGAGGCAGGGGACCACTGAAGCTTTCTTT; CDR3aa: CAWRQGTTEAFF
abundance: -; j_gene: TRBJ2-5; d_gene: TRBD2; v_gene: TRBV28; CDR3nt: TGTGCCAGCAGTTTATACGGTCTGACTAGCGGTCAGGAGACCCAGTACTTC; CDR3aa: CASSLYGLTSGQETQYF
abundance: few; j_gene: TRBJ2-5; d_gene: TRBD2; v_gene: TRBV28; CDR3nt: TGTGCCAGCAGTTCTATTACTAGCGGGATGACCCCAGAGACCCAGTACTTC; CDR3aa: CASSSITSGMTPETQYF
abundance: -; j_gene: TRBJ2-3; d_gene: -; v_gene: TRBV19; CDR3nt: TGTGCCAGTAGTATAGTCCCCCTAGATACGCAGTATTTT; CDR3aa: CASSIVPLDTQYF